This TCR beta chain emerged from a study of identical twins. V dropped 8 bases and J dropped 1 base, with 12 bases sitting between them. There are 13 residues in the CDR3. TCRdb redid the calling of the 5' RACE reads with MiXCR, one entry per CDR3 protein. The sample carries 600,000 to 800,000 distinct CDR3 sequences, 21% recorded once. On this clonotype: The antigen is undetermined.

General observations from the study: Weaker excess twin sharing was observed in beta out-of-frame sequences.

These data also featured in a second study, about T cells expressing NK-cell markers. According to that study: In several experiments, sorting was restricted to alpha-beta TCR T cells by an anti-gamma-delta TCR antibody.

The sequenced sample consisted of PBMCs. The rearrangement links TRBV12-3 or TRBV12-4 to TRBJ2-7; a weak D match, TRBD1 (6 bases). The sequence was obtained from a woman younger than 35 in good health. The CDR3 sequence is CASGGQPSYEQYF. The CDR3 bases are TGTGCCAGCGGCGGACAGCCTTCCTACGAGCAGTACTTC.